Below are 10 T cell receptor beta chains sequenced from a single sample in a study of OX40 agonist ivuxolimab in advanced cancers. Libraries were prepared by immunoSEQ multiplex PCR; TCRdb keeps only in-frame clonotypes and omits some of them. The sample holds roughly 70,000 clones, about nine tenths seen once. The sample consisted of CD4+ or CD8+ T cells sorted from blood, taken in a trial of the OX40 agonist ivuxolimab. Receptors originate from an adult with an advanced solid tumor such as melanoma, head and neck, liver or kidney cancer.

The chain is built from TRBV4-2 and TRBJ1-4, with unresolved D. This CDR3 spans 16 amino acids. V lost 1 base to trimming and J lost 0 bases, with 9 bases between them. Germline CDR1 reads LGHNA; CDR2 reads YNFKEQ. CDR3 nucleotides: TGTGCCAGCAGCCAAGCCACTAGGGCAACTAATGAAAAACTGTTTTTT. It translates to CASSQATRATNEKLFF.

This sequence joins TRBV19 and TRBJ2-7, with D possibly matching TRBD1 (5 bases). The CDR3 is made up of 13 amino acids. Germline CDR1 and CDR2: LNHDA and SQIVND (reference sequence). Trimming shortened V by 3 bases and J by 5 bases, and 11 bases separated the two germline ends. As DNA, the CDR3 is TGTGCCAGTAGTATTAGTAGGGGCGACGAGCAGTACTTC. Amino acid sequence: CASSISRGDEQYF.

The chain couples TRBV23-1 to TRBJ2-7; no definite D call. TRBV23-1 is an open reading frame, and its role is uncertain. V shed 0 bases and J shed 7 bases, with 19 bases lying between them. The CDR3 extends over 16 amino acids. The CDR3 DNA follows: TGCGCCAGCAGTCAATCGTTTCATACCTTCCCTCGGGAGCAGTACTTC. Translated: CASSQSFHTFPREQYF.

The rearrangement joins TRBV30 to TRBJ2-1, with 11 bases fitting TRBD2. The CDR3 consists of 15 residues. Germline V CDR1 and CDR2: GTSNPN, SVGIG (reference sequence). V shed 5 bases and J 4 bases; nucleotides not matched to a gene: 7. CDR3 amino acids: CAWSVGTSGYNEQFF. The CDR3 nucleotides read TGTGCCTGGTCTGTGGGGACTAGCGGATACAATGAGCAGTTCTTC.

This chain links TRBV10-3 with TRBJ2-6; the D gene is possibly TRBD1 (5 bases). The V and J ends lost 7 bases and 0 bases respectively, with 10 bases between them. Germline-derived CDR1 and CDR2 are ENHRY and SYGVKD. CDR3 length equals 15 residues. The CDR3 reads CAITDSFSGANVLTF. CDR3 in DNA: TGTGCCATCACCGACAGCTTCTCTGGGGCCAACGTCCTGACTTTC.

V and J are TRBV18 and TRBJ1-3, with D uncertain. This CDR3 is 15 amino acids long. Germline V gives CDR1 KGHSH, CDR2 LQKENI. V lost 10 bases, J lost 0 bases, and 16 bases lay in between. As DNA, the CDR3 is TGTGCCACCCTGGACGGAATAGACTCTGGAAACACCATATATTTT. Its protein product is CATLDGIDSGNTIYF.

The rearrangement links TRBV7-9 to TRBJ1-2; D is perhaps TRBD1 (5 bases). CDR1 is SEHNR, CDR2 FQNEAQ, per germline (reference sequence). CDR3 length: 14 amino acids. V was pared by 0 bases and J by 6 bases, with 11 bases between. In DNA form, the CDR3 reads TGTGCCAGCAGCTTAGCGGTCGTAGGGGATGGCTACACCTTC. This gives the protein CASSLAVVGDGYTF.

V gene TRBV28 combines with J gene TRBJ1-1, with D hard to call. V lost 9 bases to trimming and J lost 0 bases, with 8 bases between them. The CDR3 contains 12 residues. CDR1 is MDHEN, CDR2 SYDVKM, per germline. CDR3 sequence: CASDTMNTEAFF. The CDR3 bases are TGTGCCAGTGACACAATGAACACTGAAGCTTTCTTT.

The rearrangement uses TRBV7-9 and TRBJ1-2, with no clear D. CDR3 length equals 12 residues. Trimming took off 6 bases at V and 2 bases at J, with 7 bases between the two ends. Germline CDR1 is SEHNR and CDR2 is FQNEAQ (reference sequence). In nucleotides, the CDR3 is TGTGCCAGCAGGGGGAGCAACTATGGCTACACCTTC. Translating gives CASRGSNYGYTF.

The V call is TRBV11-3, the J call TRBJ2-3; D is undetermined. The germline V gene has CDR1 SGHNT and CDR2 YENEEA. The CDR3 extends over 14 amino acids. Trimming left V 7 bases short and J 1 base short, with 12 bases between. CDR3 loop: CASTATFGTDTQYF. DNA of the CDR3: TGTGCCAGCACCGCTACGTTTGGCACAGATACGCAGTATTTT.